Shown below are 31 T cell receptor beta chains from a single sample sequenced in a study of blood T cell repertoires in COVID-19. TCRdb's table, derived via immunoSEQ multiplex PCR, lists solely in-frame clones and lacks some. This table has fewer than 200,000 clones, roughly 88% appearing once. Sequencing input: peripheral blood. The receptor set was obtained from a man in his late teens or twenties with COVID-19, enrolled during active disease.

In this sample, this clone turned up once. V gene TRBV28 combines with J gene TRBJ2-7, with TRBD1 as a possible D gene (6 bases). V lost 10 bases and J lost 2, with 12 bases in between. Germline-derived CDR1 and CDR2 are MDHEN and SYDVKM. CDR3 size: 12 residues. The CDR3 DNA sequence: TGTGCCACCCGGGACATTACCTACGAGCAGTACTTC. It encodes CATRDITYEQYF.

V is TRBV7-7 and J is TRBJ2-3, with 14 bases fitting TRBD2. Germline lookup yields CDR1 SSHAT and CDR2 FNYEAQ (reference sequence). V lost 4 bases and J lost 3; bases outside the gene matches: 3. CDR3 length: 16 residues. The CDR3 nucleotides are TGTGCCAGCAGCTACGGGACTAGCGGGAGTACAGATACGCAGTATTTT. Amino acids: CASSYGTSGSTDTQYF. Supplemented by reference TRBV7-7 and TRBJ2-3, the full variable domain reads GAGVSQSPRYKVTKRGQDVTLRCDPISSHATLYWYQQALGQGPEFLTYFNYEAQPDKSGLPSDRFSAERPEGSISTLTIQRTEQRDSAMYRCASSYGTSGSTDTQYFGPGTRLTVL.

V usage is TRBV7-2 and J usage is TRBJ2-7; 12 positions agree with TRBD2. V gave up 6 bases and J gave up 3 bases; unmatched junction bases: 6. The CDR3 consists of 15 residues. CDR1 and CDR2 (germline): SGHTA, FQGNSA. The CDR3 protein is CASSRGLAGIYEQYF. CDR3 nucleotides: TGTGCCAGCAGTCGCGGACTAGCGGGAATCTACGAGCAGTACTTC.

The rearrangement uses TRBV5-1 and TRBJ2-7, with 12 nucleotides matching TRBD2. V lost 4 bases and J lost 4; bases outside the gene matches: 6. The CDR3 consists of 15 residues. CDR1 is SGHRS and CDR2 is YFSETQ in the germline V gene. This CDR3 reads CASSPGTSGLYEQYF. The CDR3 region has the DNA TGCGCCAGCAGCCCAGGGACTAGCGGGCTTTACGAGCAGTACTTC.

The CDR3, as DNA: TGTGCCAGCAGCTATGACAGGGTATACGAGCAGTACTTC. The encoded protein is CASSYDRVYEQYF. V gene TRBV5-6 combines with J gene TRBJ2-7, with 7 bases lining up with TRBD1. This CDR3 has 13 amino acids. The J segment lost 4 bases and the V segment lost 3 bases, leaving 4 bases of the junction unmatched. The V gene's germline CDR1 is SGHDT and CDR2 YYEEEE.

The J gene is TRBJ1-6, the V gene TRBV5-1, with D unclear. This CDR3 has 18 amino acids. CDR1 and CDR2 (germline): SGHRS, YFSETQ. The V and J ends lost 6 bases and 0 bases respectively, with 19 bases between them. The CDR3 sequence is CASTVRPGIISYNSPLHF. Here the CDR3 DNA reads TGCGCCAGCACCGTCCGTCCGGGTATTATCTCCTATAATTCACCCCTCCACTTT.

The genes are TRBV13 and TRBJ1-3; TRBD1 is a possible D gene (5 bases). The CDR3 consists of 14 residues. CDR1 and CDR2 from the germline V gene are PRHDT and FYEKMQ (reference sequence). V lost 4 bases, J lost 0 bases, and 7 bases lay in between. CDR3 protein: CASSSTVSGNTIYF. The CDR3 DNA follows: TGTGCCAGCAGCTCGACAGTCTCTGGAAACACCATATATTTT.

The chain joins TRBV7-9 to TRBJ1-1, with 7 nucleotides matching TRBD1. The CDR3 extends over 16 amino acids. Germline-derived CDR1 and CDR2 are SEHNR and FQNEAQ (reference sequence). With V trimmed by 1 base and J by 3 bases, 8 bases remained unmatched. CDR3 coding DNA: TGTGCCAGCAGCTTAGGACAGGGTAAATCCGACACTGAAGCTTTCTTT. It encodes CASSLGQGKSDTEAFF.

The rearrangement uses TRBV7-2 and TRBJ2-7; TRBD1 might be the D (6 bases). CDR1 is SGHTA, CDR2 FQGNSA, per germline. The CDR3 is made up of 14 amino acids. V lost 3 bases and J 2 bases, leaving 11 bases between the germline ends. The CDR3 protein is CASSLYTGTYEQYF. As DNA, the CDR3 is TGTGCCAGCAGCTTGTATACAGGGACCTACGAGCAGTACTTC. Complete variable domain (other parts from reference TRBV7-2 and TRBJ2-7): GAGVSQSPSNKVTEKGKDVELRCDPISGHTALYWYRQSLGQGLEFLIYFQGNSAPDKSGLPSDRFSAERTGGSVSTLTIQRTQQEDSAVYLCASSLYTGTYEQYFGPGTRLTVT.

In DNA, the CDR3 is TGCGCCAGCAGCACGGACAGGGGAGGGTCCGAGCAGTACTTC. Translation: CASSTDRGGSEQYF. V is TRBV5-1 and J is TRBJ2-7; 9 bases agree with TRBD1. Germline lookup yields CDR1 SGHRS and CDR2 YFSETQ. V trimming: 4 bases; J trimming: 6 bases; junction bases outside the gene matches: 8. The CDR3 length is 14 residues.

The J gene is TRBJ2-3, the V gene TRBV3-1 (or the pseudogene TRBV3-2); possible D gene TRBD2, 6 bases. V gave up 4 bases and J gave up 7 bases, with 12 bases separating them. CDR1 LGHDT and CDR2 YNNKEL come from the germline V gene (reference sequence). The CDR3 extends over 13 amino acids. In DNA form, the CDR3 reads TGTGCCAGCAGCCGCGGGGATGCCTATACGCAGTATTTT. Residues: CASSRGDAYTQYF.

The chain employs TRBV6-1 and TRBJ1-1; no clear D gene. Germline V gene lookup returns CDR1 MNHNS and CDR2 SASEGT. Trimming left V 3 bases short and J 0 bases short, with 8 bases between. This CDR3 contains 14 residues. The CDR3 is CASSEVALNTEAFF. The CDR3 nucleotides are TGTGCCAGCAGTGAGGTAGCCTTGAACACTGAAGCTTTCTTT.

The chain recombines TRBV7-8 with TRBJ2-1; 16 bases are a match to TRBD2. This CDR3 is built from 14 residues. The trim removed 3 bases at V and 10 bases at J, leaving 0 bases unmatched. CDR1 and CDR2 (germline): SGHVS, FQNEAQ. The CDR3 DNA follows: TGTGCCAGCAGCTTGGGACTAGCGGGGGGGGAGCAGTTCTTC. It encodes CASSLGLAGGEQFF.

The V gene is TRBV2, the J gene TRBJ2-3; tentatively, D is TRBD2 (6 bases). The CDR3 contains 17 residues. Germline CDR1 and CDR2: SNHLY and FYNNEI. Trimming removed 3 bases at V and 1 base at J, with 17 bases between. The CDR3 bases are TGTGCCAGCAGTGACTTTCGGGAGCCCACCCGCACAGATACGCAGTATTTT. Translated, it gives CASSDFREPTRTDTQYF.

This chain links TRBV5-1 with TRBJ2-2, with D tentatively TRBD2 (5 bases). CDR3 length: 13 residues. Germline CDR1 reads SGHRS; CDR2 reads YFSETQ. V was clipped by 5 bases and J by 2 bases, with 7 bases between them. CDR3 sequence (DNA): TGCGCCAGCAGTCGGGGAAACACCGGGGAGCTGTTTTTT. It is translated as CASSRGNTGELFF.

This chain links TRBV7-8 with TRBJ2-3; D ambiguous. The CDR3 length is 16 residues. V gave up 6 bases and J gave up 2 bases, with 18 bases separating them. Germline V gene data show CDR1 as SGHVS and CDR2 as FQNEAQ. CDR3 nucleotide sequence: TGTGCCAGCAGTCGCCAAAGACTGGTAATCACAGATACGCAGTATTTT. Translating gives CASSRQRLVITDTQYF.

CDR3 amino acids: CASNVRDSRNQPQHF. The DNA of the CDR3 is TGCGCCAGCAACGTCCGGGACAGCCGCAATCAGCCCCAGCATTTT. The chain couples TRBV10-1 to TRBJ1-5, with 7 bases matching TRBD1. Germline-derived CDR1 and CDR2 are WNHNN and SYGVQD (reference sequence). There are 15 residues in the CDR3. With V trimmed by 7 bases and J by 2 bases, 8 bases remained unmatched.

This chain connects TRBV15 to TRBJ2-7; 7 positions match TRBD1. The CDR3 has 14 amino acids. Losses at the gene ends were 0 bases for V and 3 bases for J; bases not matched to a gene: 2. The germline CDR1 and CDR2 sequences are LNHNV and YYDKDF (reference sequence). The CDR3 loop reads CATSRDRTGYEQYF. The CDR3 DNA reads as TGTGCCACCAGCAGAGATCGGACAGGCTACGAGCAGTACTTC.

The V gene is TRBV6-1, the J gene TRBJ1-3; 7 bases are shared with TRBD1. Germline V gives CDR1 MNHNS, CDR2 SASEGT. The CDR3 spans 15 residues. Trimming cost V 5 bases and J 0 bases; bases outside gene matches: 4. CDR3 in DNA: TGTGCCAGCAGTCCCCGGACAGGCTCTGGAAACACCATATATTTT. Translating it yields CASSPRTGSGNTIYF.

This rearrangement joins TRBV28 to TRBJ2-2; the match to TRBD2 covers 13 bases. This CDR3 is built from 20 residues. Trimming removed 5 bases from V and 4 bases from J; junction bases left unmatched: 16. The germline CDR1 and CDR2 sequences are MDHEN and SYDVKM. Written as DNA, the CDR3 is TGTGCCAGCAGTCTCTGGACTAGCGGGGGCGGAGAGGGGAGCACCGGGGAGCTGTTTTTT. It translates to CASSLWTSGGGEGSTGELFF. The complete variable domain, with remaining parts taken from reference TRBV28 and TRBJ2-2, reads DVKVTQSSRYLVKRTGEKVFLECVQDMDHENMFWYRQDPGLGLRLIYFSYDVKMKEKGDIPEGYSVSREKKERFSLILESASTNQTSMYLCASSLWTSGGGEGSTGELFFGEGSRLTVL.

V gene TRBV6-6 combines with J gene TRBJ1-5, with a possible D match to TRBD1 (6 bases). Germline values: CDR1 MNHNY, CDR2 SVGAGI (reference sequence). The CDR3 totals 16 residues. Trimming left V 6 bases short and J 1 base short, with 16 bases between. The CDR3 nucleotides are TGTGCCAGCAGCACCAACAGGGTGGAGAGCAATCAGCCCCAGCATTTT. Translating gives CASSTNRVESNQPQHF.

The sample holds one count of this clone. This sequence joins TRBV18 and TRBJ2-2; no reliable D call. CDR3 size: 17 residues. Germline CDR1 reads KGHSH; CDR2 reads LQKENI. Trimming stripped 3 bases from V and 2 bases from J, with 16 bases between. CDR3 bases: TGTGCCAGCTCACCCTCCAATGGCAGAGGAAACACCGGGGAGCTGTTTTTT. Protein product: CASSPSNGRGNTGELFF.

J is TRBJ2-5 and V is TRBV28; D unresolved. Germline values: CDR1 MDHEN, CDR2 SYDVKM. The CDR3 sequence is 13 residues long. Trimming pared 2 bases from V and 1 base from J, leaving 5 bases between. This chain's CDR3 is CASSLSVQETQYF. The DNA for the CDR3 is TGTGCCAGCAGTTTAAGCGTCCAAGAGACCCAGTACTTC.

This chain uses TRBV4-2 with TRBJ2-7; 9 positions agree with TRBD1. The V gene end was trimmed by 4 bases and the J gene end by 4 bases; junction bases not matched to a gene: 5. The germline gives CDR1 LGHNA, CDR2 YNFKEQ. The CDR3 loop spans 14 amino acids. The CDR3 loop is CASSPGQGLYEQYF. The DNA for the CDR3 is TGTGCCAGCAGCCCGGGACAGGGTTTATACGAGCAGTACTTC.

This chain joins TRBV6-6 and TRBJ1-6; 7 nucleotides agree with TRBD1. This CDR3 spans 13 amino acids. The V segment lost 5 bases and the J segment 5 bases; nucleotides outside the gene matches: 0. Germline V gene lookup returns CDR1 MNHNY and CDR2 SVGAGI (reference sequence). The DNA for the CDR3 is TGTGCCAGCAGTGGGACAGATAATTCACCCCTCCACTTT. Translated: CASSGTDNSPLHF.

The chain couples TRBV9 to TRBJ2-1, with 8 bases matching TRBD2. CDR1 SGDLS and CDR2 YYNGEE come from the germline V gene. Trimming cost V 3 bases and J 0 bases; bases outside gene matches: 5. This CDR3 is 16 amino acids long. Here the CDR3 reads CASSEASGFSYNEQFF. In DNA form, the CDR3 reads TGTGCCAGCAGCGAGGCTAGCGGGTTCTCCTACAATGAGCAGTTCTTC.

The J gene is TRBJ2-7, the V gene TRBV11-2; 9 bases align to TRBD1. Germline V gives CDR1 SGHAT, CDR2 FQNNGV. V shed 3 bases, J shed 6 bases, and the junction held 6 bases outside the gene matches. There are 14 residues in the CDR3. CDR3 sequence: CASSFGTGRTEQYF. Here the CDR3 DNA reads TGTGCCAGCAGCTTCGGGACAGGGAGGACCGAGCAGTACTTC.

CDR3 bases: TGTGCCAGCACAGCAGCGGGAGGGTCCTACGAGCAGTACTTC. Its translation is CASTAAGGSYEQYF. The V gene is TRBV28, the J gene TRBJ2-7; 10 bases map to TRBD2. Germline V gene data show CDR1 as MDHEN and CDR2 as SYDVKM. With V trimmed by 7 bases and J by 1 base, 4 bases remained unmatched. The CDR3 sequence is 14 residues long.

The rearrangement links TRBV4-3 to TRBJ1-2; 7 nucleotides align to TRBD1. With 4 bases clipped from V and 5 bases from J, the junction kept 4 bases outside the gene matches. Germline V gene lookup returns CDR1 LGHNA and CDR2 YSLEER. This CDR3 has 13 amino acids. CDR3 in DNA: TGCGCCAGCAGCCCGGGACAGAATTATGGCTACACCTTC. Translating it yields CASSPGQNYGYTF.

This chain links TRBV2 with TRBJ2-2; no clear D. The CDR3 spans 15 residues. The germline CDR1 and CDR2 sequences are SNHLY and FYNNEI. The germline V and J ends were trimmed by 2 bases and 1 base, with 8 bases remaining between them. CDR3 loop: CASSERPLNTGELFF. CDR3 sequence (DNA): TGTGCCAGCAGTGAACGTCCTTTGAACACCGGGGAGCTGTTTTTT. Looking up the rest from reference TRBV2 and TRBJ2-2 gives the full variable domain: EPEVTQTPSHQVTQMGQEVILRCVPISNHLYFYWYRQILGQKVEFLVSFYNNEISEKSEIFDDQFSVERPDGSNFTLKIRSTKLEDSAMYFCASSERPLNTGELFFGEGSRLTVL.

The rearrangement links TRBV19 to TRBJ2-7; 7 bases fit TRBD2. V gave up 5 bases and J gave up 0 bases; unmatched junction bases: 7. The CDR3 has 15 amino acids. Germline V gene sequence: CDR1 LNHDA, CDR2 SQIVND (reference sequence). This chain's CDR3 is CASSPASGHSYEQYF. CDR3 DNA sequence: TGTGCCAGTAGTCCGGCTAGCGGCCACTCCTACGAGCAGTACTTC.